The subject of this entry is one T cell receptor (beta chain). Its antigen is unidentified. The record originates from a study of CD8 T cells in ankylosing spondylitis. General study findings and limits: Clones linked to disease, bearing a CD8+ phenotype, were relatively rare in peripheral blood.

Library preparation for TCR beta used quantitative 5'-RACE with molecular barcodes. One entry per CDR3 protein results from TCRdb running MiXCR on the 5' RACE reads. The sample records about 88,000 distinct CDR3 sequences, around 30% being singletons. Trimming left V 8 bases short and J 8 bases short, with 21 bases between. Germline CDR1 reads DFQATT; CDR2 reads SNEGSKA (reference sequence). This CDR3 is built from 14 residues. The rearrangement joins TRBV20-1 to TRBJ1-4; the D gene is possibly TRBD1 (6 bases). Sequencing was done on a sample of blood, either unsorted or a sorted T cell fraction (not recorded which). This clonotype originated in a male donor with ankylosing spondylitis or in good health (not recorded which). The CDR3 coding sequence is TGCAGTTCGAGGATGGACAGCTCTGGCGAAAAACTGTTTTTT. Translated, it gives CSSRMDSSGEKLFF.